Listed below are T cell receptor beta chains from one sample, sequenced in a study of blood T cell repertoires in COVID-19. Generated by immunoSEQ multiplex PCR, the TCRdb table keeps only in-frame clones and is missing some. The sample carries around 260,000 clones, about 86% recorded once. Sequencing input: peripheral blood. These receptors were obtained from a man aged 25-45 years with active or convalescent COVID-19. Each CDR3 is given with its conserved first and last residue. The D gene is left open where the match is weak. Part of the rows lack a size; the others show once, few, many or a class for expanded clones.

J: TRBJ1-4
size: .
V: TRBV21-1
length: 14
D: .
DNA: TGTGCCAGCAGTATGACAGGGGATAATGAAAAACTGTTTTTT
CDR3: CASSMTGDNEKLFF

J: TRBJ1-1
size: once
V: TRBV18
length: 12
D: .
DNA: TGTGCCAGCTCACCTTTAGCTACTGAAGCTTTCTTT
CDR3: CASSPLATEAFF

J: TRBJ2-3
size: few
V: TRBV6-4
length: 16
D: TRBD2
DNA: TGTGCCAGCAGTGACTCTGCCGGGGGGGCCACAGATACGCAGTATTTT
CDR3: CASSDSAGGATDTQYF

J: TRBJ2-7
size: .
V: TRBV27
length: 13
D: .
DNA: TGTGCCAACCACTCAGGGGATACCTACGAGCAGTACTTC
CDR3: CANHSGDTYEQYF

J: TRBJ2-5
size: .
V: TRBV23-1
length: 17
D: TRBD2
DNA: TGCGCCAGCAGTCAATCTCAGCGGGGGGGTGGTATGGGGACCCAGTACTTC
CDR3: CASSQSQRGGGMGTQYF

J: TRBJ2-7
size: .
V: TRBV19
length: 15
D: TRBD1
DNA: TGTGCCAGTACCAGAACGGGGACAGGGGGTTACGAGCAGTACTTC
CDR3: CASTRTGTGGYEQYF

J: TRBJ1-1
size: .
V: TRBV12-5
length: 15
D: .
DNA: TGTGCTAGTGGTTGGGGAGGGTCCGTGAACACTGAAGCTTTCTTT
CDR3: CASGWGGSVNTEAFF

J: TRBJ1-2
size: .
V: TRBV18
length: 15
D: TRBD1
DNA: TGTGCCAGCTCACACCTCAACAACAGGGGGCATGGCTACACCTTC
CDR3: CASSHLNNRGHGYTF

J: TRBJ2-7
size: .
V: TRBV7-8
length: 14
D: TRBD2
DNA: TGTGCCAGCAGCCCGGTTGGGGGGGGCTACGAGCAGTACTTC
CDR3: CASSPVGGGYEQYF

J: TRBJ2-7
size: .
V: TRBV6-1
length: 14
D: .
DNA: TGTGCCAGCAGTGAGGGCAGGGGTAGCGACGAGCAGTACTTC
CDR3: CASSEGRGSDEQYF

J: TRBJ2-1
size: .
V: TRBV7-2
length: 14
D: .
DNA: TGTGCCAGCAGCTTAAGAGTAGCCTACAATGAGCAGTTCTTC
CDR3: CASSLRVAYNEQFF

J: TRBJ1-2
size: .
V: TRBV3-1/TRBV3-2
length: 15
D: .
DNA: TGTGCCAGCAGCCACCGTGGGGGGTTGAACTATGGCTACACCTTC
CDR3: CASSHRGGLNYGYTF

J: TRBJ1-2
size: .
V: TRBV7-9
length: 16
D: TRBD1
DNA: TGTGCCAGCAGCTTAGAGAGTCACGGGACAGACTATGGCTACACCTTC
CDR3: CASSLESHGTDYGYTF

J: TRBJ1-5
size: .
V: TRBV10-3
length: 14
D: TRBD1
DNA: TGTGCCATCAGTGGCGACAGGGGGAATCAGCCCCAGCATTTT
CDR3: CAISGDRGNQPQHF

J: TRBJ2-7
size: .
V: TRBV3-1/TRBV3-2
length: 14
D: .
DNA: TGTGCCAGCAGCCCCATACTATCTTCCTACGAGCAGTACTTC
CDR3: CASSPILSSYEQYF

J: TRBJ1-5
size: .
V: TRBV27
length: 14
D: .
DNA: TGTGCCAGCAGTCCTCACCGCGGGAATCAGCCCCAGCATTTT
CDR3: CASSPHRGNQPQHF

J: TRBJ2-3
size: .
V: TRBV6-5
length: 15
D: .
DNA: TGTGCCAGCAGTTACGAGGGGGTGCGCACAGATACGCAGTATTTT
CDR3: CASSYEGVRTDTQYF

J: TRBJ2-7
size: .
V: TRBV18
length: 14
D: .
DNA: TGTGCCAGCTCACGCCTGGGGCGGGACTACGAGCAGTACTTC
CDR3: CASSRLGRDYEQYF

J: TRBJ1-2
size: .
V: TRBV2
length: 13
D: .
DNA: TGTGCCAGCAAAAAGGAGGGGAACTATGGCTACACCTTC
CDR3: CASKKEGNYGYTF

J: TRBJ2-7
size: .
V: TRBV6-2/TRBV6-3
length: 16
D: TRBD1
DNA: TGTGCCAGCAGTTACTCAACCGGGACAGGGGACTACGAGCAGTACTTC
CDR3: CASSYSTGTGDYEQYF

J: TRBJ2-2
size: .
V: TRBV29-1
length: 15
D: .
DNA: TGCAGCGTGTGGATGGCCCAGGCGAACACCGGGGAGCTGTTTTTT
CDR3: CSVWMAQANTGELFF

J: TRBJ2-7
size: once
V: TRBV6-1
length: 15
D: TRBD2
DNA: TGTGCCAGCAGTGAATCTCTAGCGGGGACCTACGAGCAGTACTTC
CDR3: CASSESLAGTYEQYF

J: TRBJ1-1
size: .
V: TRBV5-1
length: 14
D: .
DNA: TGCGCCAGCAGCTTGGCAAATCAGAACACTGAAGCTTTCTTT
CDR3: CASSLANQNTEAFF

J: TRBJ1-1
size: .
V: TRBV12-3/TRBV12-4
length: 13
D: .
DNA: TGTGCCAGCAGCATTCAGAAGAACACTGAAGCTTTCTTT
CDR3: CASSIQKNTEAFF

J: TRBJ1-1
size: .
V: TRBV7-2
length: 14
D: .
DNA: TGTGCCAGCAGCTTAGATTGGGGGGGGACTGAAGCTTTCTTT
CDR3: CASSLDWGGTEAFF

J: TRBJ1-2
size: .
V: TRBV18
length: 13
D: .
DNA: TGTGCCAGCTCACCACAGGGGGTCAGAGGCTACACCTTC
CDR3: CASSPQGVRGYTF

J: TRBJ2-3
size: .
V: TRBV3-1/TRBV3-2
length: 15
D: .
DNA: TGTGCCAGCAGCCGGGCGACAGAGTACACAGATACGCAGTATTTT
CDR3: CASSRATEYTDTQYF

J: TRBJ1-5
size: .
V: TRBV29-1
length: 16
D: TRBD1
DNA: TGCAGCGTTATGTTGGGGGGACAGGGGGTCGGGCAGCCCCAGCATTTT
CDR3: CSVMLGGQGVGQPQHF

J: TRBJ2-7
size: once
V: TRBV14
length: 14
D: .
DNA: TGTGCCAGCAGCCAAGATGTGTGGCAGGGCGAGCAGTACTTC
CDR3: CASSQDVWQGEQYF

J: TRBJ1-4
size: .
V: TRBV19
length: 14
D: .
DNA: TGTGCCAGTAGTATACGGTCGGGAGATGAAAAACTGTTTTTT
CDR3: CASSIRSGDEKLFF

J: TRBJ2-2
size: .
V: TRBV7-8
length: 19
D: TRBD1
DNA: TGTGCCAGCAGCTTCCGGGGAGGGACAGGGGGCATAAGTACCGGGGAGCTGTTTTTT
CDR3: CASSFRGGTGGISTGELFF

J: TRBJ1-6
size: .
V: TRBV6-2/TRBV6-3
length: 13
D: TRBD1
DNA: TGTGCCAGCAGCGACAGGGGAGGATCACCCCTCCACTTT
CDR3: CASSDRGGSPLHF

J: TRBJ2-7
size: few
V: TRBV4-2
length: 16
D: TRBD2
DNA: TGTGCCAGCAGCCAAAATCCTAGCGGGGATTCCTACGAGCAGTACTTC
CDR3: CASSQNPSGDSYEQYF

J: TRBJ2-7
size: .
V: TRBV25-1
length: 13
D: TRBD2
DNA: TGTGCCAGCAGCCCCAGCGGGAGGGACGAGCAGTACTTC
CDR3: CASSPSGRDEQYF

J: TRBJ1-1
size: .
V: TRBV29-1
length: 12
D: TRBD1
DNA: TGCAGCGTCGACAGGGACAACACTGAAGCTTTCTTT
CDR3: CSVDRDNTEAFF

J: TRBJ2-5
size: few
V: TRBV30
length: 15
D: .
DNA: TGTGCCTGGAGTGCATGGCAGGGGGGTAGGGAGACCCAGTACTTC
CDR3: CAWSAWQGGRETQYF

J: TRBJ1-1
size: .
V: TRBV14
length: 16
D: .
DNA: TGTGCCAGCAGCCGGACTGCGGACAGCCTGGCCACTGAAGCTTTCTTT
CDR3: CASSRTADSLATEAFF

J: TRBJ2-1
size: .
V: TRBV11-3
length: 16
D: .
DNA: TGTGCCAGCAGCCCGAGTCTAAGATTCTCCTACAATGAGCAGTTCTTC
CDR3: CASSPSLRFSYNEQFF

J: TRBJ2-7
size: .
V: TRBV7-8
length: 16
D: TRBD1
DNA: TGTGCCAGCAGCCAAATAAAGGGACAGGGTATTGTCGAGCAGTACTTC
CDR3: CASSQIKGQGIVEQYF

J: TRBJ1-6
size: .
V: TRBV30
length: 14
D: .
DNA: TGTGCCTTCGGAGGGGGGGTTTCTAATTCACCCCTCCACTTT
CDR3: CAFGGGVSNSPLHF

J: TRBJ2-1
size: .
V: TRBV6-2/TRBV6-3
length: 14
D: TRBD2
DNA: TGTGCCAGCAGTTACTTAAAACTAGCGAATGAGCAGTTCTTC
CDR3: CASSYLKLANEQFF

J: TRBJ1-4
size: few
V: TRBV5-6
length: 15
D: TRBD1
DNA: TGTGCCAGCAGCAAAACCGGGACAGGGGTCGAAAAACTGTTTTTT
CDR3: CASSKTGTGVEKLFF

J: TRBJ2-7
size: .
V: TRBV11-2
length: 19
D: TRBD1
DNA: TGTGCCAGCAGCTTAATCTTCCGGGACAGGACAACTCGCTCCTACGAGCAGTACTTC
CDR3: CASSLIFRDRTTRSYEQYF

J: TRBJ2-2
size: .
V: TRBV5-6
length: 17
D: TRBD1
DNA: TGTGCCAGCAGCTTGGGGGGACAGGGCGGAAGCACCGGGGAGCTGTTTTTT
CDR3: CASSLGGQGGSTGELFF

J: TRBJ2-5
size: .
V: TRBV3-1/TRBV3-2
length: 14
D: TRBD2
DNA: TGTGCCAGCAGCCGATTAGCGGGCCAAGAGACCCAGTACTTC
CDR3: CASSRLAGQETQYF

J: TRBJ2-7
size: .
V: TRBV5-6
length: 13
D: .
DNA: TGTGCCAGCAGCTTGCCTAGATCTGAAGTCAAATACTTC
CDR3: CASSLPRSEVKYF

J: TRBJ2-1
size: .
V: TRBV4-1
length: 14
D: TRBD1
DNA: TGCGCCAGCAGCCCCGGGACAGCTTACAATGAGCAGTTCTTC
CDR3: CASSPGTAYNEQFF